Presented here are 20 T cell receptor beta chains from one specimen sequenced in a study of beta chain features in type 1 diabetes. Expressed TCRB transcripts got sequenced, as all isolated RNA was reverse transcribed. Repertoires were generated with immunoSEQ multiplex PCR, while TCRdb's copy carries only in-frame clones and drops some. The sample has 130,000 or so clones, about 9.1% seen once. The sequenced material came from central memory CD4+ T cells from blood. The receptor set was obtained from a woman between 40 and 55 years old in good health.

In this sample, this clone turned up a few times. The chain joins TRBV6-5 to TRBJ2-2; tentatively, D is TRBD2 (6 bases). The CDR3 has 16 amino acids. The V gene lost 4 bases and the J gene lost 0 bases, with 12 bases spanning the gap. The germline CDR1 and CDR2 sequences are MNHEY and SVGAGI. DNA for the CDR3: TGTGCCAGCAGTTCACGGACGGGGGCGAACACCGGGGAGCTGTTTTTT. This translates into CASSSRTGANTGELFF.

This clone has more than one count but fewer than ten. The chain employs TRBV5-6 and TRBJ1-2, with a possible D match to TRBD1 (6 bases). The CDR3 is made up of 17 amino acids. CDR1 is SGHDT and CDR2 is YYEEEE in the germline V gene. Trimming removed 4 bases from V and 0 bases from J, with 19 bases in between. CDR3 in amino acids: CASSPPGQRSANYGYTF. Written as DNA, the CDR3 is TGTGCCAGCAGCCCCCCGGGACAAAGATCGGCTAACTATGGCTACACCTTC.

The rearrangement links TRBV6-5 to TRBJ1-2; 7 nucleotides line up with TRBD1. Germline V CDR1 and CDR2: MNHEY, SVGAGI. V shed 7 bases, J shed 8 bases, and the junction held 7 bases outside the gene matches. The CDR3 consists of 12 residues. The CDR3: CASTDRVGGYTF. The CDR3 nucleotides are TGTGCCAGCACCGACAGGGTAGGCGGCTACACCTTC.

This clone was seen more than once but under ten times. The CDR3 is CASLRRAGFNEQFF. The DNA for the CDR3 is TGTGCCAGCCTCCGAAGGGCAGGGTTCAATGAGCAGTTCTTC. This rearrangement joins TRBV6-5 to TRBJ2-1; TRBD1 might be the D (5 bases). CDR1 is MNHEY, CDR2 SVGAGI, per germline. The ends were cut back, 8 bases at V and 6 bases at J, with 17 bases in the middle. CDR3 length: 14 amino acids.

This CDR3 reads CASSTTGTGAFNQPQHF. The DNA of the CDR3 is TGTGCCAGCAGCACAACCGGGACAGGGGCCTTCAATCAGCCCCAGCATTTT. This chain links TRBV28 with TRBJ1-5; 10 nucleotides agree with TRBD1. Germline V lookup: CDR1 MDHEN, CDR2 SYDVKM. Unmatched junction bases numbered 11, after V lost 6 bases and J lost 3 bases. The CDR3 consists of 17 residues.

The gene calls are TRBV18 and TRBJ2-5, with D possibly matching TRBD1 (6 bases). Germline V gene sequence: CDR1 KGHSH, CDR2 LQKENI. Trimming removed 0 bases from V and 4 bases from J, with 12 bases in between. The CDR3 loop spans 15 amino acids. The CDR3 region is CASSPPTGHGETQYF. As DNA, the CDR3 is TGTGCCAGCTCACCACCTACAGGGCACGGAGAGACCCAGTACTTC.

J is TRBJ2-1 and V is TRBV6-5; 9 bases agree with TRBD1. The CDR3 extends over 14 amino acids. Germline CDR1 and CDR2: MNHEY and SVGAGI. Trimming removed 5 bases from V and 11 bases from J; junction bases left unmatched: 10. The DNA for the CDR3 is TGTGCCAGCAGTGATGGGGACAGGGTGCAAAAGCAGTTCTTC. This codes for CASSDGDRVQKQFF.

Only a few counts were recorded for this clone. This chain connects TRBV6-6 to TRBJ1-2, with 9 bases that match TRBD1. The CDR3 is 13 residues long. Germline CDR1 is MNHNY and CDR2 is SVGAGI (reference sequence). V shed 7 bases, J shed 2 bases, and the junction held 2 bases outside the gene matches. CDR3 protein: CASNDRGNYGYTF. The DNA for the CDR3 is TGTGCCAGCAATGACAGGGGGAACTATGGCTACACCTTC.

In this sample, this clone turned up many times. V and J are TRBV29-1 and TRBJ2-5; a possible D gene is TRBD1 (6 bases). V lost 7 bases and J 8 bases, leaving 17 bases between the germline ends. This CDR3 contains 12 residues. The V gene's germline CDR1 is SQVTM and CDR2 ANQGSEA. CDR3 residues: CSASLDRSTQYF. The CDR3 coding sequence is TGCAGCGCTTCGCTCGACAGGAGTACCCAGTACTTC.

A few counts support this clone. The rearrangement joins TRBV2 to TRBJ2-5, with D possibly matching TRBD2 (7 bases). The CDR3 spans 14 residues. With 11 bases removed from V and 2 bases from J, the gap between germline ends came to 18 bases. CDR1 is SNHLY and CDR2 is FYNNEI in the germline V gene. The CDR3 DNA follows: TGTGCCTTCCGAGGGGGGGGGAGACAAGAGACCCAGTACTTC. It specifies CAFRGGGRQETQYF. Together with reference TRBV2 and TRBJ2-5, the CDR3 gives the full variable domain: EPEVTQTPSHQVTQMGQEVILRCVPISNHLYFYWYRQILGQKVEFLVSFYNNEISEKSEIFDDQFSVERPDGSNFTLKIRSTKLEDSAMYFCAFRGGGRQETQYFGPGTRLLVL.

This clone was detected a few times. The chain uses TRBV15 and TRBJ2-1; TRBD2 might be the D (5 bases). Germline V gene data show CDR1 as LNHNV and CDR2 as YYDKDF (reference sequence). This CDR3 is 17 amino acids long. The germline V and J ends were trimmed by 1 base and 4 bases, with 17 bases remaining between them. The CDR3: CATSRARERSRYNEQFF. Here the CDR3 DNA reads TGTGCCACCAGCAGAGCGAGGGAGCGTTCGCGTTACAATGAGCAGTTCTTC.

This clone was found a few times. Written as DNA, the CDR3 is TGTGCCAGTAGTTTCCAGGGGGCGCAAGGCTACACCTTC. It specifies CASSFQGAQGYTF. This chain uses TRBV19 with TRBJ1-2, with 8 positions matching TRBD1. Germline CDR1 and CDR2: LNHDA and SQIVND (reference sequence). This CDR3 has 13 residues. With 5 bases clipped from V and 8 bases from J, the junction kept 7 bases outside the gene matches.

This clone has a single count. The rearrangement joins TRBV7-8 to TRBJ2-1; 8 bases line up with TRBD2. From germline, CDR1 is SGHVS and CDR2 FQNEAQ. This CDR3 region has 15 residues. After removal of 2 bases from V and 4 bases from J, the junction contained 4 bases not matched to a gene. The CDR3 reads CASSLRGGWYNEQFF. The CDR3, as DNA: TGTGCCAGCAGCTTACGGGGGGGCTGGTACAATGAGCAGTTCTTC.

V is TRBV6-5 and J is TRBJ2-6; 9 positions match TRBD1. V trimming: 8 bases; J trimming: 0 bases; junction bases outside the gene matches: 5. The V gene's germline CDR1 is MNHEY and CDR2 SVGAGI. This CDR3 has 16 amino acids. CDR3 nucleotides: TGTGCCAGCCGTTTGACAGGGGGCTCTGGGGCCAACGTCCTGACTTTC. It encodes CASRLTGGSGANVLTF.

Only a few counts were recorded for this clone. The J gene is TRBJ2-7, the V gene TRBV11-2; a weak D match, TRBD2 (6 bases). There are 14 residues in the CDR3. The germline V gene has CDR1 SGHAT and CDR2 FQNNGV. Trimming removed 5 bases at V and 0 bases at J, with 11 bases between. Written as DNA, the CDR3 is TGTGCCAGCAGCCCCCGGGGGAGCTCCTACGAGCAGTACTTC. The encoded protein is CASSPRGSSYEQYF.

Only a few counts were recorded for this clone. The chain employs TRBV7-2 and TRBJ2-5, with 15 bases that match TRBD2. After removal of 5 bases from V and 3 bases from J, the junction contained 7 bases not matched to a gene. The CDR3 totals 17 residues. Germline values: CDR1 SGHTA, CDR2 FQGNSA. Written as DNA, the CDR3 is TGTGCCAGCAGCACGGGGACTAGCGGGGGGAGCAAAGAGACCCAGTACTTC. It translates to CASSTGTSGGSKETQYF.

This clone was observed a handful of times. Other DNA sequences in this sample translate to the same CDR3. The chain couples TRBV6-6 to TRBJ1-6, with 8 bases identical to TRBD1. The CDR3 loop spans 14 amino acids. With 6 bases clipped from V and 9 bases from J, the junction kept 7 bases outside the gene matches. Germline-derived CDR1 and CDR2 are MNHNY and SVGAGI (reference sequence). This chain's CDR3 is CASSPDRVGSPLHF. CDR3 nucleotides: TGTGCCAGCAGCCCGGACAGGGTGGGTTCACCCCTCCACTTT.

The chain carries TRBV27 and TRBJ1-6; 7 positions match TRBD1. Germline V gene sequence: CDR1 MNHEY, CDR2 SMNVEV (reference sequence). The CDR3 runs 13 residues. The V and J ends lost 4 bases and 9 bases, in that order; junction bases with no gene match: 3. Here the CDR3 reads CASSSTGASPLHF. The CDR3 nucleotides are TGTGCCAGCAGTTCCACAGGGGCTTCACCCCTCCACTTT.

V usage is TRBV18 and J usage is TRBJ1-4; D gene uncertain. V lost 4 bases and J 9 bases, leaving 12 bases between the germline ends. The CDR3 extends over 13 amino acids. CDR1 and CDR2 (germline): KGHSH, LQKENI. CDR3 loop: CASSLAGNQKLFF. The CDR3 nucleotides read TGTGCCAGCTCACTCGCAGGAAACCAAAAACTGTTTTTT.

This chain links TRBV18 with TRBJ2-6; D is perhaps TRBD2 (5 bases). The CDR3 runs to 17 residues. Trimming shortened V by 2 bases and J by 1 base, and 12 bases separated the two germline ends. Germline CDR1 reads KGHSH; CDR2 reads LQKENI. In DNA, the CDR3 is TGTGCCAGCTCACCAGTACGGGGAGAGTCTGGGGCCAACGTCCTGACTTTC. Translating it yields CASSPVRGESGANVLTF. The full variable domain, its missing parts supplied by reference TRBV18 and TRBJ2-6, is NAGVMQNPRHLVRRRGQEARLRCSPMKGHSHVYWYRQLPEEGLKFMVYLQKENIIDESGMPKERFSAEFPKEGPSILRIQQVVRGDSAAYFCASSPVRGESGANVLTFGAGSRLTVL.